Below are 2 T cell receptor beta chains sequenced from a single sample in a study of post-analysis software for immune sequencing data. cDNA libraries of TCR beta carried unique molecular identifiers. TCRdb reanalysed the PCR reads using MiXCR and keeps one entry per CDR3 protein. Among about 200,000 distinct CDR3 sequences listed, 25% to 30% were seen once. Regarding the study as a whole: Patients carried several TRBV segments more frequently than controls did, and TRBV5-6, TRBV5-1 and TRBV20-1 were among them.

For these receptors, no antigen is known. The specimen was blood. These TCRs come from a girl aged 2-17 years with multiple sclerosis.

For the CDR3, the DNA is TGTGCCAGCAGTTTCACTATTTACAATGTGCAGTACTTC. Translation: CASSFTIYNVQYF. The genes are TRBV28 and TRBJ2-5, with no clear D. Germline lookup yields CDR1 MDHEN and CDR2 SYDVKM. The V end lost 3 bases, the J end lost 11 bases, and 16 bases lay between the germline ends. This CDR3 has 13 residues.

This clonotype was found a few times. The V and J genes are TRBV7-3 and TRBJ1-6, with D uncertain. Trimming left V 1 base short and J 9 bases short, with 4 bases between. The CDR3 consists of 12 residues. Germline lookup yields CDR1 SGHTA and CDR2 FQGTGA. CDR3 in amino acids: CASSLIVSPLHF. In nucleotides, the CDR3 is TGTGCCAGCAGCTTAATAGTTTCACCCCTCCACTTT.